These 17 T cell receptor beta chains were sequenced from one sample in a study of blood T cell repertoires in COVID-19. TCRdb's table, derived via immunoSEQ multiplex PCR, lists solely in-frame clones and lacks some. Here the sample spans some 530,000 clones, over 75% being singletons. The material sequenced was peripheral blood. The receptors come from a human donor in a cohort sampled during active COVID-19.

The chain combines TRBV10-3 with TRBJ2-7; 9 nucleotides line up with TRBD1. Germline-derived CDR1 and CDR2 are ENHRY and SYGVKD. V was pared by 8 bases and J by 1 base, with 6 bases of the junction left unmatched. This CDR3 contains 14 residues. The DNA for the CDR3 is TGTGCCATCGGGGACAGGGTGTCGTCCTACGAGCAGTACTTC. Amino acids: CAIGDRVSSYEQYF.

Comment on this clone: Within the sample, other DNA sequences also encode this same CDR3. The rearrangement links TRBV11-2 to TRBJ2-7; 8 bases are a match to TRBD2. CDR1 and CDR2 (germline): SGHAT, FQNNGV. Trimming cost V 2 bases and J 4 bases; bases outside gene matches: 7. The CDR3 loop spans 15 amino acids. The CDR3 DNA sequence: TGTGCCAGCAGCTTATTGGCGGGAGGTGGGTACGAGCAGTACTTC. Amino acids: CASSLLAGGGYEQYF.

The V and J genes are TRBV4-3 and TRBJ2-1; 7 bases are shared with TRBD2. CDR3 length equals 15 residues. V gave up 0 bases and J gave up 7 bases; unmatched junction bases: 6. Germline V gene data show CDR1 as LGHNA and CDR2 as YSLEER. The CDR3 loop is CASSQDQASGNEQFF. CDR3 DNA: TGCGCCAGCAGCCAAGATCAGGCTAGCGGAAATGAGCAGTTCTTC.

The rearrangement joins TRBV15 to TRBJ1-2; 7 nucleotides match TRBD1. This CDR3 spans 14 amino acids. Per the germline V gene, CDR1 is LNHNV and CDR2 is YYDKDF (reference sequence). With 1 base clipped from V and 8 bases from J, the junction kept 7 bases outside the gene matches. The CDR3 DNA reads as TGTGCCACCAGCAGAGTGACAGGGTCAGGAGGCTACACCTTC. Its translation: CATSRVTGSGGYTF.

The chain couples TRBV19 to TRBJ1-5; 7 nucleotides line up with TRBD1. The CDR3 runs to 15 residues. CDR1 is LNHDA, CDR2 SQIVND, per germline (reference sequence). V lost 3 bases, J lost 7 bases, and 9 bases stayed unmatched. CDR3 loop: CASSIFVRGRQPQHF. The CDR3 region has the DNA TGTGCCAGTAGTATTTTCGTAAGGGGGCGGCAGCCCCAGCATTTT.

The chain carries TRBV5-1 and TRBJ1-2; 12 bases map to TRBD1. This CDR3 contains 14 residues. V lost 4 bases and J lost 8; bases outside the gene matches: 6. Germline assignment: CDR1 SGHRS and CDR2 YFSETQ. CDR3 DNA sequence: TGCGCCAGCAGCCAGGGACAGGGGGCAACAGGCTACACCTTC. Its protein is CASSQGQGATGYTF.

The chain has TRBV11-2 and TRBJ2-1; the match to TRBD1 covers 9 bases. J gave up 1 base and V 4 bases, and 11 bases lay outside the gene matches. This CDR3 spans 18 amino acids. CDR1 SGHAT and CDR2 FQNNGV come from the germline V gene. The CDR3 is CASSSLRGTGRSYNEQFF. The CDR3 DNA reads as TGTGCCAGCAGCTCCCTTCGGGGGACAGGGAGGTCCTACAATGAGCAGTTCTTC. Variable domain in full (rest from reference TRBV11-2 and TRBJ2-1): EAGVAQSPRYKIIEKRQSVAFWCNPISGHATLYWYQQILGQGPKLLIQFQNNGVVDDSQLPKDRFSAERLKGVDSTLKIQPAKLEDSAVYLCASSSLRGTGRSYNEQFFGPGTRLTVL.

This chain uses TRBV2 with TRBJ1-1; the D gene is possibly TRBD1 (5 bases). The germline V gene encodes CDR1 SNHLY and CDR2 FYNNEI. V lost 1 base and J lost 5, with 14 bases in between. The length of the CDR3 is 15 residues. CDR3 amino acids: CASSEGGGFRTEAFF. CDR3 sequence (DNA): TGTGCCAGCAGTGAAGGTGGGGGGTTTCGTACTGAAGCTTTCTTT. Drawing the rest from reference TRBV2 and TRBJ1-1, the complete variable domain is EPEVTQTPSHQVTQMGQEVILRCVPISNHLYFYWYRQILGQKVEFLVSFYNNEISEKSEIFDDQFSVERPDGSNFTLKIRSTKLEDSAMYFCASSEGGGFRTEAFFGQGTRLTVV.

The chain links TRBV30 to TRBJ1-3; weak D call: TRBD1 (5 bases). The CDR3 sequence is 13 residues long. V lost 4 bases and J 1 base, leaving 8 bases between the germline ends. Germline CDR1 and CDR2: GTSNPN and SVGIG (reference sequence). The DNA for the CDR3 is TGTGCCTGGACGCGGGGGTCTGGAAACACCATATATTTT. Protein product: CAWTRGSGNTIYF. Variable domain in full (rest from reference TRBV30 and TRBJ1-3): SQTIHQWPATLVQPVGSPLSLECTVEGTSNPNLYWYRQAAGRGLQLLFYSVGIGQISSEVPQNLSASRPQDRQFILSSKKLLLSDSGFYLCAWTRGSGNTIYFGEGSWLTVV.

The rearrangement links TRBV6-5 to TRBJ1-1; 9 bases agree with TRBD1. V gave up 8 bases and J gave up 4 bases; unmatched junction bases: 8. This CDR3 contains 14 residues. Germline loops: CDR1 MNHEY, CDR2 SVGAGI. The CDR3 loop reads CASARDREITEAFF. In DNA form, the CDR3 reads TGTGCCAGCGCACGGGACAGGGAGATCACTGAAGCTTTCTTT.

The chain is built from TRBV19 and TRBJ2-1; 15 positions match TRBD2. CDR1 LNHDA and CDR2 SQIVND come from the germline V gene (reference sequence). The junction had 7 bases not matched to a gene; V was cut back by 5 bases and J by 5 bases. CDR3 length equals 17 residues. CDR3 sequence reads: CASSLRTSGRENNEQFF. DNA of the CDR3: TGTGCCAGTAGTCTACGGACTAGCGGGAGGGAGAACAATGAGCAGTTCTTC.

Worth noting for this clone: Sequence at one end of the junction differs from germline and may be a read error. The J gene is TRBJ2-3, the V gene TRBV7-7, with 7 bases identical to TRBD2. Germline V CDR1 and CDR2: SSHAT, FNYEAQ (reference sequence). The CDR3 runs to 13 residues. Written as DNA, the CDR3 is TGTGCTAGCAGCGAAGCGGGAACAGATACGCAGTATTTT. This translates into CASSEAGTDTQYF.

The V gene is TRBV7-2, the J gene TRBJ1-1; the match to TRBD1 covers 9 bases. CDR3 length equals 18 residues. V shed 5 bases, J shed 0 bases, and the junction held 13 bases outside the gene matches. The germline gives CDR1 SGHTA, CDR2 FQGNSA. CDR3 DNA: TGTGCCAGCAGCCTAAACCCCTACAGGGGGCTTGTGAACACTGAAGCTTTCTTT. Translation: CASSLNPYRGLVNTEAFF.

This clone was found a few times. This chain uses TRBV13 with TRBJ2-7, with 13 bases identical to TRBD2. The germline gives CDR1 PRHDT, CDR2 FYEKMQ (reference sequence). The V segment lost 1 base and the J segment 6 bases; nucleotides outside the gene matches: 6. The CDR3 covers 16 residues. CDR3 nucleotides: TGTGCCAGCAGCTTAGTTGGGACTAGCGGGAAAGGCGAGCAGTACTTC. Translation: CASSLVGTSGKGEQYF.

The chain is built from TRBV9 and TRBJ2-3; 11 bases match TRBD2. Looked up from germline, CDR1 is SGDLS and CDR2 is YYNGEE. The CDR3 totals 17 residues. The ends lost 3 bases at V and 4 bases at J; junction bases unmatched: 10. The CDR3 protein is CASSGQRTSGWADTQYF. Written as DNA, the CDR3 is TGTGCCAGCAGCGGTCAAAGGACTAGCGGGTGGGCAGATACGCAGTATTTT.

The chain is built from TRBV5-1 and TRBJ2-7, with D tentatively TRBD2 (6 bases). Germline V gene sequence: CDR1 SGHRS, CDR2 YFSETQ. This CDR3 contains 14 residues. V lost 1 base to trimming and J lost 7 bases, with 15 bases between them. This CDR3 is CASSLQYGGWEQYF. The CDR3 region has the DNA TGCGCCAGCAGCTTGCAGTACGGAGGGTGGGAGCAGTACTTC.

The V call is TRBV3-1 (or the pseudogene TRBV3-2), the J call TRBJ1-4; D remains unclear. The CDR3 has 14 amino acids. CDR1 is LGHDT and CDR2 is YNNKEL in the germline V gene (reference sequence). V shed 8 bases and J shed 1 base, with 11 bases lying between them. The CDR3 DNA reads TGTGCCAGCCGTCCCGAGGGAACTAATGAAAAACTGTTTTTT. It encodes CASRPEGTNEKLFF.